This T cell receptor (beta chain) originates from a study of T cells after yellow fever vaccination. Whole-study context: SMART-Seq v4 Ultra Low Input prepared the low-cell-number fractions. General study points: Clones from primary vaccination mostly reappeared after the booster (around 96% CD4, approximately 86% CD8). Weaker overall was a secondary response that nonetheless peaked faster, on day 5 versus 15.

The 5'RACE template-switching step produced TCR cDNA and added a universal primer site and UMIs. TCRdb reanalysed the 5' RACE reads using MiXCR and keeps one entry per CDR3 protein. The sample carries 85,000 to 100,000 distinct CDR3 sequences, under 7% recorded once. Trimming stripped 2 bases from V and 0 bases from J, with 5 bases between. The length of the CDR3 is 14 residues. Looked up from germline, CDR1 is SGHTA and CDR2 is FQGNSA. This clonotype was picked up many times. Its antigen is undetermined. This sample comprised CD8+ T cells sorted from PBMCs, obtained 10 days after the yellow fever booster vaccination. The receptor's source is a man aged 18-30 years who received the YFV17D yellow fever vaccine. The chain joins TRBV7-2 to TRBJ1-5; D gene uncertain. The CDR3: CASSLWDSNQPQHF. The CDR3 DNA reads as TGTGCCAGCAGCTTATGGGATAGCAATCAGCCCCAGCATTTT. Combining the CDR3 with reference TRBV7-2 and TRBJ1-5 gives the whole variable domain GAGVSQSPSNKVTEKGKDVELRCDPISGHTALYWYRQSLGQGLEFLIYFQGNSAPDKSGLPSDRFSAERTGGSVSTLTIQRTQQEDSAVYLCASSLWDSNQPQHFGDGTRLSIL.